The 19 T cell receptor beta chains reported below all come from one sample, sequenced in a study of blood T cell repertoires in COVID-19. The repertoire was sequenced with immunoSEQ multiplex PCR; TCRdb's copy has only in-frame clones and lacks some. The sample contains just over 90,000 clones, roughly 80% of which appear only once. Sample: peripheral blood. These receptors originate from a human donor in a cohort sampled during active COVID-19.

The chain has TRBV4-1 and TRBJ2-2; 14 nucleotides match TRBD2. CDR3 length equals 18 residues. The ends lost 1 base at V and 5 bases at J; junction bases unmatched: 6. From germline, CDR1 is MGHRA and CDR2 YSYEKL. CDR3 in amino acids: CASSQGGLAGVGTGELFF. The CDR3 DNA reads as TGCGCCAGCAGCCAAGGGGGACTAGCGGGAGTAGGGACCGGGGAGCTGTTTTTT.

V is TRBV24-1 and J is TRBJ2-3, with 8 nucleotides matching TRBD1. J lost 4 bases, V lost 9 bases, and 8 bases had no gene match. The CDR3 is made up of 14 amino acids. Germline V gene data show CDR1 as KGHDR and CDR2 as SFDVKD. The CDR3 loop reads CATRGQGRADTQYF. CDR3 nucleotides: TGTGCCACCCGCGGACAGGGTCGAGCAGATACGCAGTATTTT.

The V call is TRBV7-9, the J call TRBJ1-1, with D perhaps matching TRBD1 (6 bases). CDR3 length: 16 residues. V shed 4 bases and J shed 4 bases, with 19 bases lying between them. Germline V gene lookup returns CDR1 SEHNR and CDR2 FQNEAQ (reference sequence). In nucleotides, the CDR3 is TGTGCCAGCAGCTCCGTGGGCATAGGGGGAGTCACTGAAGCTTTCTTT. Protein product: CASSSVGIGGVTEAFF. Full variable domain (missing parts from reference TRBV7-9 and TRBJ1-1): DTGVSQNPRHKITKRGQNVTFRCDPISEHNRLYWYRQTLGQGPEFLTYFQNEAQLEKSRLLSDRFSAERPKGSFSTLEIQRTEQGDSAMYLCASSSVGIGGVTEAFFGQGTRLTVV.

DNA for the CDR3: TGTGCCAGCAGTAATACAGGGGGCAGGGGGACCCAGTACTTC. Protein sequence: CASSNTGGRGTQYF. The V gene is TRBV6-5, the J gene TRBJ2-5; 9 bases map to TRBD1. This CDR3 contains 14 residues. The junction had 8 bases not matched to a gene; V was cut back by 5 bases and J by 7 bases. From germline, CDR1 is MNHEY and CDR2 SVGAGI.

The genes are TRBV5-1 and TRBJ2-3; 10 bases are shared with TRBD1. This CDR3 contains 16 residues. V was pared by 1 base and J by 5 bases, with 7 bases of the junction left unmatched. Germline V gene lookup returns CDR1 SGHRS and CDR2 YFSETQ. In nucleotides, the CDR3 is TGCGCCAGCAGCTTGTCCGGGACAGGGGCCGGAGATACGCAGTATTTT. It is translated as CASSLSGTGAGDTQYF.

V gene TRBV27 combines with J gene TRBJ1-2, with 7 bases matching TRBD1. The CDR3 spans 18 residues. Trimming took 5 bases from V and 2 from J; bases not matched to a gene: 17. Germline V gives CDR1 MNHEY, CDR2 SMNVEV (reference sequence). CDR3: CASSTYRGQPPLNYGYTF. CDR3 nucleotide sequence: TGTGCCAGCAGTACGTACAGGGGCCAGCCTCCCTTGAACTATGGCTACACCTTC.

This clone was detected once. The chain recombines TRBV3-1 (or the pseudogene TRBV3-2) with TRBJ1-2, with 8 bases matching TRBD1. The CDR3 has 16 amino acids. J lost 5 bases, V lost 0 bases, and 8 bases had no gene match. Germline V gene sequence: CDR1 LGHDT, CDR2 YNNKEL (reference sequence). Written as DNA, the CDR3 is TGTGCCAGCAGCCAAGATGCGCAGGGGGCAAAATATGGCTACACCTTC. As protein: CASSQDAQGAKYGYTF.

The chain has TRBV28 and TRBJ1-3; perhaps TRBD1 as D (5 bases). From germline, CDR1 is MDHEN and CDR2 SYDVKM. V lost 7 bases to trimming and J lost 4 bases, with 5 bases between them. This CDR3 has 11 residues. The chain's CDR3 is CASKGGNTIYF. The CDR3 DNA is TGTGCCAGCAAGGGGGGAAACACCATATATTTT.

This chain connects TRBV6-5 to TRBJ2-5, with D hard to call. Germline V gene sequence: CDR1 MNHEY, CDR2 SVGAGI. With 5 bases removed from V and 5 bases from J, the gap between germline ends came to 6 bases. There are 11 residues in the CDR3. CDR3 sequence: CASSPMETQYF. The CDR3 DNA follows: TGTGCCAGCAGTCCCATGGAGACCCAGTACTTC.

In nucleotides, the CDR3 is TGTGCCAGCAGTTTAGGTCAGGGTAGAACACCCCTCCACTTT. Its translation: CASSLGQGRTPLHF. The chain carries TRBV28 and TRBJ1-6, with D possibly matching TRBD1 (5 bases). CDR3 length: 14 amino acids. Germline values: CDR1 MDHEN, CDR2 SYDVKM. V was cut by 2 bases and J by 11 bases, with 13 bases left in between.

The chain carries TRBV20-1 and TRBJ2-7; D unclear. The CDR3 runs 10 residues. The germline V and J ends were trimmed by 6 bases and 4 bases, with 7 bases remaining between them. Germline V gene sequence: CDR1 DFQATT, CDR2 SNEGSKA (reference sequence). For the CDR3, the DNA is TGCAGTGCCGTAAATTACGAGCAGTACTTC. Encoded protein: CSAVNYEQYF.

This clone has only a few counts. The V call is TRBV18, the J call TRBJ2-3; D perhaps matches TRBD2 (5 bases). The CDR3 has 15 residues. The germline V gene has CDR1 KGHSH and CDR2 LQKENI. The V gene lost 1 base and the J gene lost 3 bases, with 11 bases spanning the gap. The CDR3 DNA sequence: TGTGCCAGCTCACCACGAGGGTCTGTGACAGATACGCAGTATTTT. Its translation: CASSPRGSVTDTQYF.

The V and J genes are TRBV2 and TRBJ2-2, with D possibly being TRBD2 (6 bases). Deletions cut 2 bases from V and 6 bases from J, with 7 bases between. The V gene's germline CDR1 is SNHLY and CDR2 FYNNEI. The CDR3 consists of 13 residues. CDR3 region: CASSETGAGELFF. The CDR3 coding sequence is TGTGCCAGCAGTGAAACGGGGGCCGGGGAGCTGTTTTTT.

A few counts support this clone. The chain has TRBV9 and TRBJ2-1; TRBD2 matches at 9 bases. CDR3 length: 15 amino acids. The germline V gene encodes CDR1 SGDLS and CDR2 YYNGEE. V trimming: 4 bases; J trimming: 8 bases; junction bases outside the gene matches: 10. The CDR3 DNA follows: TGTGCCAGCAGCCCAAGAGGCGGGGGGGCAGATGAGCAGTTCTTC. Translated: CASSPRGGGADEQFF.

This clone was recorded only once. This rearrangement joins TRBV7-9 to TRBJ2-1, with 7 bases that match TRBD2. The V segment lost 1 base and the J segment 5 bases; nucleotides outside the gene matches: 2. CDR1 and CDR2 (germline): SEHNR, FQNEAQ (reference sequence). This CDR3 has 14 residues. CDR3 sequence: CASSLGAGDNEQFF. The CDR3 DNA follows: TGTGCCAGCAGCTTAGGTGCGGGAGACAATGAGCAGTTCTTC.

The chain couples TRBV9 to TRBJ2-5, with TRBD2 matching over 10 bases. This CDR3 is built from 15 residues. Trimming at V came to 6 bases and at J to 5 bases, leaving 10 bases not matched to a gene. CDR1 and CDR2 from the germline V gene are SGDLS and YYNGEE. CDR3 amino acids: CASTRAGGPGETQYF. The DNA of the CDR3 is TGTGCCAGCACGCGAGCGGGAGGGCCAGGGGAGACCCAGTACTTC.

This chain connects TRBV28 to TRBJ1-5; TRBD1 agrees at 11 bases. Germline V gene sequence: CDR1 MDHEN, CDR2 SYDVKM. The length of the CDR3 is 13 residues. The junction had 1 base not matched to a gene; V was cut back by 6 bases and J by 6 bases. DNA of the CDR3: TGTGCCAGCAGGGGGACAGGGGGTCAGCCCCAGCATTTT. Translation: CASRGTGGQPQHF.

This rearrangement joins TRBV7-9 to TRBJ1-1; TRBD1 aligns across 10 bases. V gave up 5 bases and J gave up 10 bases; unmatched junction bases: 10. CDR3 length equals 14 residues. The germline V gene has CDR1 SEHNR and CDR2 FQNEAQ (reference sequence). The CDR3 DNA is TGTGCCAGCAGCATAACCGGGACAGGGGCTGTAGCTTTCTTT. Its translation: CASSITGTGAVAFF.

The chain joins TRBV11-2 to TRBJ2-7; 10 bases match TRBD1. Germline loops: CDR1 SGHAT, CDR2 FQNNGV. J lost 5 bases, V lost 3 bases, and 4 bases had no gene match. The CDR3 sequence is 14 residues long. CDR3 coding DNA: TGTGCCAGCAGCTTGGACAGGGGGATCGACGAGCAGTACTTC. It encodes CASSLDRGIDEQYF.